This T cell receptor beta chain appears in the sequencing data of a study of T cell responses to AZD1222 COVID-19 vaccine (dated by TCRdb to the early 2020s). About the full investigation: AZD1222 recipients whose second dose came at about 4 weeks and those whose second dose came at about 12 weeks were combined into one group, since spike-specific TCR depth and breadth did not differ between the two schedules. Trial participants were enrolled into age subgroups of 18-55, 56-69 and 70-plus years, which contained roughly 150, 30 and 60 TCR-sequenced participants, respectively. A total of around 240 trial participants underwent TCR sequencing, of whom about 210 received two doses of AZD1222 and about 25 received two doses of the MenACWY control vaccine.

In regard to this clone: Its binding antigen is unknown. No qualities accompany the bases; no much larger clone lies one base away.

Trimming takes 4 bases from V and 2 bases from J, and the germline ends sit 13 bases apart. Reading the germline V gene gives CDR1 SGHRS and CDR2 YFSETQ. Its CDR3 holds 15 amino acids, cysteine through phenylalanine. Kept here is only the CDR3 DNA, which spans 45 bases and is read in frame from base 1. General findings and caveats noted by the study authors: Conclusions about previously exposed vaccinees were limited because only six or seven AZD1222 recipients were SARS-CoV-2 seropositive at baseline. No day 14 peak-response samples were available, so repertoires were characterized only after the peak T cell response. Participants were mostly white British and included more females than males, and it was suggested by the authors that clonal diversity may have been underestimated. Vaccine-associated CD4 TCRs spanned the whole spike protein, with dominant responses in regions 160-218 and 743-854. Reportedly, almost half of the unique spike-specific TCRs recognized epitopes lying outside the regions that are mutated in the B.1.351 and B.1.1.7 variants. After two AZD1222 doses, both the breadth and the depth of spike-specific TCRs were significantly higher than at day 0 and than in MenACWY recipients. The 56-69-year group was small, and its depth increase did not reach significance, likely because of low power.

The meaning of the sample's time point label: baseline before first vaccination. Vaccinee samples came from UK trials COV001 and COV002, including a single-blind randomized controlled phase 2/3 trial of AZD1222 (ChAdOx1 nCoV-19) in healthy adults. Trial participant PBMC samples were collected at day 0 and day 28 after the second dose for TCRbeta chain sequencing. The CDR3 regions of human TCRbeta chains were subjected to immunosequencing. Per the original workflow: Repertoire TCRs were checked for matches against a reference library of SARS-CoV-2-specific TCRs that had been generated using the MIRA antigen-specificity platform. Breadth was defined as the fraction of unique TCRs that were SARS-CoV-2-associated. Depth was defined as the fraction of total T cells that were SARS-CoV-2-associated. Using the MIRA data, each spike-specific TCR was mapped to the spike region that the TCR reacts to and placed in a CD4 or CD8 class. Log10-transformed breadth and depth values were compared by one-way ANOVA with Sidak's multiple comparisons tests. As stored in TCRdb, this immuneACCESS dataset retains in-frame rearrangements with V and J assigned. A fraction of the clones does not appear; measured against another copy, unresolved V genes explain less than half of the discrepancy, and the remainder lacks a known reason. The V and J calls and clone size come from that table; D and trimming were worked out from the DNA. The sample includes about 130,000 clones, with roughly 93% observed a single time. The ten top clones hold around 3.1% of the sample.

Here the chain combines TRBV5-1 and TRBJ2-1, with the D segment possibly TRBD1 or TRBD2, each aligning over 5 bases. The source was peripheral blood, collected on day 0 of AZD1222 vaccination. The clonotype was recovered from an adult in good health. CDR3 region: CASSHGTIPYNEQFF. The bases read TGCGCCAGCAGCCACGGGACGATTCCCTACAATGAGCAGTTCTTC.